The 29 T cell receptor beta chains below all came from one sample that was sequenced in a study of shared clonotypes between healthy human individuals. Using immunoSEQ multiplex PCR, the repertoire was profiled, and TCRdb retains in-frame clones only, with some absent. This sample has about 1.1 million clones, with around three quarters found just once. The specimen sequenced was memory CD4+ T cells from PBMCs. The subset here: CD45RA-negative fraction. These TCRs come from a man younger than 35 in good health. Some clones in this sample may be carry-over from other donors' samples.

This chain joins TRBV25-1 and TRBJ1-1; D unclear. The CDR3 is made up of 13 amino acids. With 3 bases removed from V and 3 bases from J, the gap between germline ends came to 8 bases. The germline CDR1 and CDR2 sequences are MGHDK and SYGVNS. CDR3 nucleotides: TGTGCCAGCAGTGAGGGGATTTACACTGAAGCTTTCTTT. Protein product: CASSEGIYTEAFF.

This chain joins TRBV7-2 and TRBJ1-4; 7 nucleotides agree with TRBD1. The J segment lost 2 bases and the V segment lost 5 bases, leaving 2 bases of the junction unmatched. Germline V gene sequence: CDR1 SGHTA, CDR2 FQGNSA. The CDR3 covers 14 residues. CDR3 DNA sequence: TGTGCCAGCAGCCAACAGGGGACTAATGAAAAACTGTTTTTT. Residues: CASSQQGTNEKLFF.

V gene TRBV28 combines with J gene TRBJ2-2, with D perhaps assigned TRBD1 or TRBD2 (5 bases each). Germline V lookup: CDR1 MDHEN, CDR2 SYDVKM. The CDR3 runs to 15 residues. V lost 7 bases and J 2 bases, leaving 14 bases between the germline ends. CDR3 nucleotides: TGTGCCAGCACCACTGGGGGAGTTAACACCGGGGAGCTGTTTTTT. This sequence encodes CASTTGGVNTGELFF.

CDR3 amino acids: CASSPPRHEQFF. Written as DNA, the CDR3 is TGTGCCAGCAGCCCTCCTCGCCATGAGCAGTTCTTC. The V gene is TRBV14, the J gene TRBJ2-1; D gene ambiguous. This CDR3 comprises 12 residues. CDR1 and CDR2 from the germline V gene are SGHDN and FVKESK. Trimming pared 4 bases from V and 8 bases from J, leaving 9 bases between. Full variable domain (remainder filled in from reference TRBV14 and TRBJ2-1): EAGVTQFPSHSVIEKGQTVTLRCDPISGHDNLYWYRRVMGKEIKFLLHFVKESKQDESGMPNNRFLAERTGGTYSTLKVQPAELEDSGVYFCASSPPRHEQFFGPGTRLTVL.

V gene TRBV27 combines with J gene TRBJ1-5, with D possibly TRBD1 on 5 matching bases. The V end was cut by 5 bases, the J end by 7 bases, with 15 bases between. The CDR3 runs to 14 residues. CDR1 and CDR2 (germline): MNHEY, SMNVEV (reference sequence). The CDR3 here is CASSPLQGRQPQHF. CDR3 sequence (DNA): TGTGCCAGCAGTCCTTTGCAGGGCCGACAGCCCCAGCATTTT.

This clone came up a few times. The chain is built from TRBV4-1 and TRBJ2-5; D is uncertain. The CDR3 is made up of 13 amino acids. Trimming shortened V by 1 base and J by 4 bases, and 7 bases separated the two germline ends. CDR1 and CDR2 (germline): MGHRA, YSYEKL. CDR3 in amino acids: CASSQGYRETQYF. CDR3 coding DNA: TGCGCCAGCAGCCAAGGATATAGAGAGACCCAGTACTTC.

The chain has TRBV28 and TRBJ2-2; 7 bases match TRBD1. The CDR3 loop spans 15 amino acids. J was trimmed by 2 bases and V by 3 bases; bases with no gene match: 3. Germline CDR1 is MDHEN and CDR2 is SYDVKM. CDR3 protein: CASSFWDRNTGELFF. The CDR3 nucleotides read TGTGCCAGCAGTTTTTGGGACAGAAACACCGGGGAGCTGTTTTTT.

This clone is a singleton in its sample. The genes are TRBV7-8 and TRBJ2-7, with 12 bases that match TRBD2. The ends lost 4 bases at V and 4 bases at J; junction bases unmatched: 2. Germline-derived CDR1 and CDR2 are SGHVS and FQNEAQ. The CDR3 is 14 residues long. In DNA form, the CDR3 reads TGTGCCAGCAGCTGGACTAGCGGGACTTACGAGCAGTACTTC. Residues: CASSWTSGTYEQYF.

V gene TRBV19 combines with J gene TRBJ2-2; D not resolved. V shed 7 bases and J shed 3 bases, with 9 bases lying between them. Germline values: CDR1 LNHDA, CDR2 SQIVND (reference sequence). The CDR3 has 13 residues. The CDR3 coding sequence is TGTGCCAGTACTAGGGTCGACACCGGGGAGCTGTTTTTT. This encodes CASTRVDTGELFF.

DNA of the CDR3: TGTGCCAGCAGCTTAGATAGGTCTGCGAGAGATGGCTACACCTTC. Residues: CASSLDRSARDGYTF. The chain carries TRBV11-2 and TRBJ1-2; D unclear. Trimming took 0 bases from V and 6 from J, leaving 14 bases between them. Looked up from germline, CDR1 is SGHAT and CDR2 is FQNNGV. The CDR3 spans 15 residues.

CDR3 loop: CSAIEQFF. The CDR3 DNA reads as TGCAGTGCTATTGAGCAGTTCTTC. This rearrangement joins TRBV20-1 to TRBJ2-1; D remains ambiguous. CDR1 and CDR2 from the germline V gene are DFQATT and SNEGSKA (reference sequence). The germline V and J ends were trimmed by 4 bases and 9 bases, with 1 base remaining between them. The CDR3 length is 8 residues.

The rearrangement uses TRBV11-3 and TRBJ2-1, with a possible D match to TRBD1 (6 bases). CDR1 and CDR2 (germline): SGHNT, YENEEA. The CDR3 is 14 residues long. Trimming removed 3 bases from V and 5 bases from J, with 11 bases in between. In nucleotides, the CDR3 is TGTGCCAGCAGCTTGCGGACAGAAAACAATGAGCAGTTCTTC. This encodes CASSLRTENNEQFF.

This sequence joins TRBV7-9 and TRBJ2-7; 10 nucleotides match TRBD2. The CDR3 is made up of 15 amino acids. Trimming removed 4 bases from V and 4 bases from J; junction bases left unmatched: 7. CDR1 SEHNR and CDR2 FQNEAQ come from the germline V gene (reference sequence). The CDR3 loop reads CASSSFGTSAYEQYF. Here the CDR3 DNA reads TGTGCCAGCAGCTCGTTCGGGACTAGCGCGTACGAGCAGTACTTC.

This rearrangement joins TRBV5-1 to TRBJ1-3; TRBD1 agrees at 7 bases. The CDR3 spans 16 residues. V was clipped by 5 bases and J by 4 bases; unmatched bases: 12. Germline V gene data show CDR1 as SGHRS and CDR2 as YFSETQ. This CDR3 is CASRYTGETAGNTIYF. CDR3 DNA sequence: TGCGCCAGCAGGTATACAGGGGAAACGGCCGGAAACACCATATATTTT.

The chain couples TRBV5-6 to TRBJ2-5, with 8 bases identical to TRBD2. The CDR3 runs 14 residues. CDR1 and CDR2 (germline): SGHDT, YYEEEE. V lost 2 bases and J lost 5; bases outside the gene matches: 5. Here the CDR3 reads CASSFWASGETQYF. For the CDR3, the DNA is TGTGCCAGCAGCTTTTGGGCTAGCGGGGAGACCCAGTACTTC.

The chain uses TRBV2 and TRBJ2-1; maybe TRBD2 (5 bases). The CDR3 is 12 residues long. The germline V gene encodes CDR1 SNHLY and CDR2 FYNNEI. V was shortened by 8 bases and J by 3 bases, with 8 bases between the two germline ends. DNA for the CDR3: TGTGCCAGCGGGAGACTCTACAATGAGCAGTTCTTC. Amino acid sequence: CASGRLYNEQFF.

Concerning this clone: A read error is possible here, since a much larger clone lies one base away. Other DNA sequences in the same sample also yield this CDR3. The chain couples TRBV6-1 to TRBJ2-7; D unclear. The V gene's germline CDR1 is MNHNS and CDR2 SASEGT. The CDR3 extends over 11 amino acids. Between the trimmed V and J ends, which lost 4 bases and 3 bases, there was a span of 4 bases. Written as DNA, the CDR3 is TGTGCCAGCAGTGCCAACTACGAGCAGTACTTC. It yields the protein CASSANYEQYF.

The V gene is TRBV5-6, the J gene TRBJ1-5, with D unclear. The CDR3 extends over 16 amino acids. Germline V gene data show CDR1 as SGHDT and CDR2 as YYEEEE. Trimming took 4 bases from V and 0 from J, leaving 14 bases between them. CDR3 loop: CASSLTTTDSNQPQHF. CDR3 sequence (DNA): TGTGCCAGCAGCCTGACGACAACTGATAGCAATCAGCCCCAGCATTTT.

This sequence joins TRBV19 and TRBJ1-5; D is undetermined. The CDR3 spans 14 residues. V shed 7 bases and J shed 4 bases, with 14 bases lying between them. The germline CDR1 and CDR2 sequences are LNHDA and SQIVND (reference sequence). Here the CDR3 DNA reads TGTGCCAGTAATCATAGAGGCACAAATCAGCCCCAGCATTTT. Amino acids: CASNHRGTNQPQHF.

The chain carries TRBV5-1 and TRBJ2-7, with 8 bases aligning to TRBD2. Germline loops: CDR1 SGHRS, CDR2 YFSETQ. The CDR3 runs to 15 residues. Trimming at V came to 4 bases and at J to 0 bases, leaving 6 bases not matched to a gene. The CDR3: CASSPIAGRSYEQYF. The CDR3, as DNA: TGCGCCAGCAGCCCAATAGCGGGACGCTCCTACGAGCAGTACTTC.

Here the CDR3 reads CASSLSRGYTDTQYF. The CDR3, as DNA: TGTGCCAGCAGCCTTAGCAGGGGATACACAGATACGCAGTATTTT. This chain joins TRBV7-9 and TRBJ2-3, with D perhaps TRBD1 (6 bases). The V and J ends lost 5 bases and 2 bases respectively, with 14 bases between them. The CDR3 totals 15 residues. Germline-derived CDR1 and CDR2 are SEHNR and FQNEAQ (reference sequence).

The V call is TRBV11-3, the J call TRBJ2-7; D call uncertain. With the DNA end fitting TRBJ2-5 better, the J assignment may be wrong. The length of the CDR3 is 13 residues. Germline V lookup: CDR1 SGHNT, CDR2 YENEEA. The CDR3 spells CASSFSPPETQYF. The CDR3 bases are TGTGCCAGCAGCTTTTCCCCTCCAGAGACCCAGTACTTC.

This clone was seen at least ten times. The genes are TRBV15 and TRBJ2-7; possibly TRBD1 or TRBD2 for D (6 bases each). This CDR3 has 17 amino acids. V lost 2 bases, J lost 2 bases, and 19 bases lay in between. Looked up from germline, CDR1 is LNHNV and CDR2 is YYDKDF (reference sequence). CDR3: CATSRPPLQGLPYEQYF. CDR3 nucleotides: TGTGCCACCAGCAGACCCCCCCTACAGGGACTCCCCTACGAGCAGTACTTC.

This chain's CDR3 is CASSEVSSGANVLTF. The CDR3 DNA reads TGTGCCAGCAGTGAAGTCTCCTCTGGGGCCAACGTCCTGACTTTC. The chain recombines TRBV6-1 with TRBJ2-6; D unclear. CDR3 size: 15 residues. V was shortened by 1 base and J by 0 bases, with 4 bases between the two germline ends. Germline lookup yields CDR1 MNHNS and CDR2 SASEGT.

In this sample, this clone turned up once. The chain couples TRBV5-4 to TRBJ2-1; D is unclear. The CDR3 totals 14 residues. V was pared by 4 bases and J by 3 bases, with 11 bases between. Germline CDR1 SGHNT, CDR2 YYREEE (reference sequence). CDR3 sequence: CASSPGSSYNEQFF. The DNA for the CDR3 is TGTGCCAGCAGCCCGGGCAGCAGCTACAATGAGCAGTTCTTC.

This chain joins TRBV5-1 and TRBJ2-7; 9 nucleotides align to TRBD1. The CDR3 length is 14 residues. Trimming cost V 5 bases and J 5 bases; bases outside gene matches: 8. The germline CDR1 and CDR2 sequences are SGHRS and YFSETQ. CDR3 residues: CASSYRDRVDEQYF. The CDR3 DNA follows: TGCGCCAGCAGTTACCGGGACAGGGTCGACGAGCAGTACTTC.

In its sample, this clone was seen many times. The J gene is TRBJ1-2, the V gene TRBV7-9; 9 nucleotides align to TRBD1. Germline V lookup: CDR1 SEHNR, CDR2 FQNEAQ (reference sequence). The CDR3 covers 15 residues. V trimming: 5 bases; J trimming: 5 bases; junction bases outside the gene matches: 9. The CDR3 DNA reads TGTGCCAGCAGCCAAGGACAGGGGTTAAGTTATGGCTACACCTTC. This encodes CASSQGQGLSYGYTF.

This clone was counted at least ten times. The genes are TRBV5-8 and TRBJ1-2, with D perhaps TRBD1 (5 bases). The CDR3 contains 15 residues. Trimming left V 0 bases short and J 3 bases short, with 12 bases between. Germline assignment: CDR1 SGHTS and CDR2 YDEGEE. Here the CDR3 reads CASSLGGARDYGYTF. CDR3 DNA: TGTGCCAGCAGCTTGGGCGGGGCCCGTGACTATGGCTACACCTTC.

The J gene is TRBJ2-7, the V gene TRBV19, with 14 bases aligning to TRBD2. V lost 6 bases and J lost 4; bases outside the gene matches: 8. The CDR3 is 16 residues long. Germline values: CDR1 LNHDA, CDR2 SQIVND (reference sequence). In DNA, the CDR3 is TGTGCCAGTAGCGGGACTAGCGGGAGAGCTACTTACGAGCAGTACTTC. Translated: CASSGTSGRATYEQYF.